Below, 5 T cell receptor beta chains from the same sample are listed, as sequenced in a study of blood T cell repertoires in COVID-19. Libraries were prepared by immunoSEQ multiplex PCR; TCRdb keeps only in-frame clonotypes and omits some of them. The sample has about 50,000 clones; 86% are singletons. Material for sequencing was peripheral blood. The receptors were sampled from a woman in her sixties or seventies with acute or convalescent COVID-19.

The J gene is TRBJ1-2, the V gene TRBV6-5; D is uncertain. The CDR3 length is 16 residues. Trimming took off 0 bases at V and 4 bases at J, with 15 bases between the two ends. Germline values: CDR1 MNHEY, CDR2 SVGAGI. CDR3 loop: CASSYSTGPMFYGYTF. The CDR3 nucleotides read TGTGCCAGCAGTTACTCGACGGGTCCGATGTTCTATGGCTACACCTTC.

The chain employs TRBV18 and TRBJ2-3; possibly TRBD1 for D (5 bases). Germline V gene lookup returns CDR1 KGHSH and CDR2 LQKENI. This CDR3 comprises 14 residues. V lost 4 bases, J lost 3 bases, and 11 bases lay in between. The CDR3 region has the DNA TGTGCCAGCTCACAGGGGTTCAGGACAGATACGCAGTATTTT. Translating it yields CASSQGFRTDTQYF.

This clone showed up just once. The CDR3 DNA is TGCGCCAGCAGCCAAGAATTGAGTTCATGGACACCTTACGAGCAGTACTTC. As protein: CASSQELSSWTPYEQYF. The V gene is TRBV4-1, the J gene TRBJ2-7; tentatively, D is TRBD1 (5 bases). CDR1 and CDR2 from the germline V gene are MGHRA and YSYEKL. Trimming left V 0 bases short and J 4 bases short, with 19 bases between. The CDR3 loop spans 17 amino acids.

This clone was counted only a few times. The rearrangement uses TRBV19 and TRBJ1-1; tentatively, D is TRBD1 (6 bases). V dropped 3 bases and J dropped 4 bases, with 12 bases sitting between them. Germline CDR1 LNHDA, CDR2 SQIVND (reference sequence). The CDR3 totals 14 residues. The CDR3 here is CASSIQGRGTEAFF. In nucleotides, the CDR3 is TGTGCCAGTAGTATTCAGGGGAGAGGCACTGAAGCTTTCTTT.

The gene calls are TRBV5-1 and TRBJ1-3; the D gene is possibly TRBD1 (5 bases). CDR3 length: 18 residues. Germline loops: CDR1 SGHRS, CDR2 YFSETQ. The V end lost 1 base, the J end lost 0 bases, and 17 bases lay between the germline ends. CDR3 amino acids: CASSLREGLTPSGNTIYF. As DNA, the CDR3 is TGCGCCAGCAGCTTGCGGGAGGGGCTGACCCCCTCTGGAAACACCATATATTTT.